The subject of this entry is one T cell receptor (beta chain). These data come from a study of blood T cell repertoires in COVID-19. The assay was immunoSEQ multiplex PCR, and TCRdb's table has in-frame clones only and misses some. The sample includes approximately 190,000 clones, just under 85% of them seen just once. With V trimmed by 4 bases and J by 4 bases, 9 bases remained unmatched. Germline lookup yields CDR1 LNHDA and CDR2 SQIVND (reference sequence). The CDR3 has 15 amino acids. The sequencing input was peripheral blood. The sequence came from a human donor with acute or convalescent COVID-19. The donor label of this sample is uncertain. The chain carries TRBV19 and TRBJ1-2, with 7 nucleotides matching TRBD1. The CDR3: CASSNRQGVGYGYTF. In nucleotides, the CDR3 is TGTGCCAGTAGTAACCGACAGGGAGTAGGCTATGGCTACACCTTC.